This T cell receptor (beta chain) was found in a study of blood T cell repertoires in COVID-19. Sequencing was performed with immunoSEQ multiplex PCR; in TCRdb, only in-frame clones are kept and a portion is missing. Of 250,000 to 300,000 clones in the sample, roughly four fifths were seen once. CDR1 is MGHRA, CDR2 YSYEKL, per germline. There are 14 residues in the CDR3. V lost 3 bases and J lost 14, with 20 bases in between. V is TRBV4-1 and J is TRBJ2-1; possible D gene TRBD1, 5 bases. Sequencing was carried out using PBMCs or T cells enriched from blood (not recorded which). This receptor was taken from a man aged 35 to 55 who had been exposed to COVID-19. The DNA for the CDR3 is TGCGCCAGCAGCCACGAGGATGGGGCCCCTGGGGAGTTCTTC. Translated: CASSHEDGAPGEFF.